Following are 30 T cell receptor beta chains from one sample sequenced in a study of blood T cell repertoires in COVID-19. Generated by immunoSEQ multiplex PCR, the TCRdb table keeps only in-frame clones and is missing some. Seen here are under 200,000 clones, around 87% observed once, and the top ten hold roughly 24%. Sequenced sample: PBMCs or T cells enriched from blood (not recorded which). The receptors originated from a woman aged 40 to 55 in a cohort exposed to, infected with or recovered from COVID-19 (not recorded which).

In DNA, the CDR3 is TGTGCCAGCAGCTTGGACAGGGGGACCTACGAGCAGTACTTC. Its translation is CASSLDRGTYEQYF. The chain links TRBV7-8 to TRBJ2-7, with 10 nucleotides matching TRBD1. The germline gives CDR1 SGHVS, CDR2 FQNEAQ. This CDR3 spans 14 amino acids. The V gene end was trimmed by 3 bases and the J gene end by 2 bases; junction bases not matched to a gene: 1.

This clone was picked up a small number of times. The rearrangement uses TRBV6-5 and TRBJ2-1; maybe TRBD1 (5 bases). Trimming stripped 7 bases from V and 6 bases from J, with 13 bases between. Per germline, CDR1 MNHEY and CDR2 SVGAGI. This CDR3 is built from 13 residues. CDR3 DNA sequence: TGTGCCAGCACTAGGCAGGGTTTCAATGAGCAGTTCTTC. This gives the protein CASTRQGFNEQFF.

This clone came up once. This chain joins TRBV2 and TRBJ1-5; D unclear. Germline V gene lookup returns CDR1 SNHLY and CDR2 FYNNEI. With 6 bases removed from V and 0 bases from J, the gap between germline ends came to 12 bases. The CDR3 loop spans 15 amino acids. DNA of the CDR3: TGTGCCAGCAGCCTGGGCAGTTATAGCAATCAGCCCCAGCATTTT. Its translation: CASSLGSYSNQPQHF.

V usage is TRBV10-3 and J usage is TRBJ2-7, with TRBD2 as a possible D gene (6 bases). With 4 bases removed from V and 2 bases from J, the gap between germline ends came to 18 bases. CDR1 and CDR2 (germline): ENHRY, SYGVKD. This CDR3 region has 16 residues. The CDR3 loop reads CAISGRDSGIPYEQYF. The CDR3, as DNA: TGTGCCATCAGTGGGAGGGACTCCGGGATCCCCTACGAGCAGTACTTC.

This clone was recorded a few times. The chain combines TRBV19 with TRBJ1-5; the D gene is possibly TRBD1 (5 bases). The CDR3 is 13 residues long. Germline assignment: CDR1 LNHDA and CDR2 SQIVND (reference sequence). V lost 9 bases, J lost 2 bases, and 11 bases lay in between. CDR3 nucleotide sequence: TGTGCCAGGGACATCATTGGCAATCAGCCCCAGCATTTT. Amino acids: CARDIIGNQPQHF.

This chain uses TRBV19 with TRBJ2-7, with unresolved D. V was trimmed by 5 bases and J by 1 base, leaving 12 bases between them. The germline V gene encodes CDR1 LNHDA and CDR2 SQIVND (reference sequence). This CDR3 region has 14 residues. The CDR3 DNA reads as TGTGCCAGTAGTGCCTCACTCAGGTCCTACGAGCAGTACTTC. It encodes CASSASLRSYEQYF. The full variable domain, its missing parts supplied by reference TRBV19 and TRBJ2-7, is DGGITQSPKYLFRKEGQNVTLSCEQNLNHDAMYWYRQDPGQGLRLIYYSQIVNDFQKGDIAEGYSVSREKKESFPLTVTSAQKNPTAFYLCASSASLRSYEQYFGPGTRLTVT.

This chain joins TRBV29-1 and TRBJ2-3, with TRBD2 matching over 7 bases. CDR3 size: 15 residues. The germline CDR1 and CDR2 sequences are SQVTM and ANQGSEA. V trimming: 0 bases; J trimming: 0 bases; junction bases outside the gene matches: 3. CDR3 loop: CSVEDPGLSTDTQYF. The CDR3 DNA reads TGCAGCGTTGAAGACCCGGGACTAAGCACAGATACGCAGTATTTT.

CDR3 sequence reads: CASSLAPREQFF. In nucleotides, the CDR3 is TGTGCCAGCAGCTTAGCCCCTAGAGAGCAGTTCTTC. This chain links TRBV11-2 with TRBJ2-1; D gene ambiguous. This CDR3 is 12 amino acids long. The V end was cut by 1 base, the J end by 10 bases, with 8 bases between. Germline values: CDR1 SGHAT, CDR2 FQNNGV.

The count of this clone is one. The chain is built from TRBV6-5 and TRBJ1-5; perhaps TRBD1 as D (5 bases). The CDR3 loop spans 13 amino acids. Germline lookup yields CDR1 MNHEY and CDR2 SVGAGI. V was shortened by 4 bases and J by 7 bases, with 11 bases between the two germline ends. The CDR3 loop is CASSSGNRQPQHF. In DNA, the CDR3 is TGTGCCAGCAGTTCAGGGAACCGGCAGCCCCAGCATTTT.

The genes are TRBV9 and TRBJ2-2, with D possibly matching TRBD1 (5 bases). This CDR3 has 17 residues. Trimming removed 4 bases at V and 0 bases at J, with 16 bases between. Germline CDR1 SGDLS, CDR2 YYNGEE. CDR3 bases: TGTGCCAGCAGCTTTCCAGGGCTGGGCGCGAACACCGGGGAGCTGTTTTTT. Translating it yields CASSFPGLGANTGELFF.

The V gene is TRBV12-5, the J gene TRBJ1-3; 10 nucleotides align to TRBD1. This CDR3 has 18 amino acids. CDR1 and CDR2 from the germline V gene are LGHNT and FRNRAP. Trimming at V came to 5 bases and at J to 0 bases, leaving 10 bases not matched to a gene. The CDR3, as DNA: TGTGCTAGTGGTCATATGGGACAGGGGCTTCTCTCTGGAAACACCATATATTTT. This codes for CASGHMGQGLLSGNTIYF.

J is TRBJ2-3 and V is TRBV7-9; 8 positions match TRBD2. V trimming: 5 bases; J trimming: 4 bases; junction bases outside the gene matches: 14. This CDR3 comprises 17 residues. Germline V gives CDR1 SEHNR, CDR2 FQNEAQ (reference sequence). This CDR3 reads CASSPYGGAEVADTQYF. The CDR3 DNA follows: TGTGCCAGCAGCCCGTACGGGGGGGCTGAAGTGGCAGATACGCAGTATTTT.

V usage is TRBV5-5 and J usage is TRBJ2-7; D gene ambiguous. Germline-derived CDR1 and CDR2 are SGHKS and YYEKEE (reference sequence). With 0 bases removed from V and 9 bases from J, the gap between germline ends came to 13 bases. The CDR3 is 13 amino acids. The CDR3 DNA is TGTGCCAGCAGCTTGGGCCTTCCAACGGTGCAGTACTTC. Translated, it gives CASSLGLPTVQYF.

The chain employs TRBV7-8 and TRBJ1-1; TRBD1 aligns across 9 bases. The CDR3 contains 17 residues. Germline V lookup: CDR1 SGHVS, CDR2 FQNEAQ. Losses at the gene ends were 1 base for V and 3 bases for J; bases not matched to a gene: 9. CDR3 region: CASSLGLDRGRDTEAFF. The CDR3 DNA reads as TGTGCCAGCAGCTTAGGACTAGACAGGGGGAGGGACACTGAAGCTTTCTTT.

The chain links TRBV7-9 to TRBJ2-7; 10 positions match TRBD1. There are 15 residues in the CDR3. Germline V lookup: CDR1 SEHNR, CDR2 FQNEAQ (reference sequence). V dropped 3 bases and J dropped 1; count of bases not matched to a gene: 3. In DNA form, the CDR3 reads TGTGCCAGCAGCTTCGGACAGGGGGTTTCCTACGAGCAGTACTTC. This translates into CASSFGQGVSYEQYF.

The chain employs TRBV28 and TRBJ1-3, with 7 bases identical to TRBD1. J was trimmed by 4 bases and V by 4 bases; bases with no gene match: 16. The germline gives CDR1 MDHEN, CDR2 SYDVKM. The CDR3 sequence is 18 residues long. CDR3 protein: CASSYVQGRISIGNTIYF. The CDR3 DNA sequence: TGTGCCAGCAGTTACGTACAGGGGCGTATTTCGATCGGAAACACCATATATTTT.

This chain uses TRBV14 with TRBJ1-2, with a possible D match to TRBD1 (5 bases). Germline values: CDR1 SGHDN, CDR2 FVKESK. V was shortened by 0 bases and J by 4 bases, with 12 bases between the two germline ends. The CDR3 covers 15 residues. The CDR3 DNA reads TGTGCCAGCAGCCAAGATCTTGACAGCGCCTATGGCTACACCTTC. Protein: CASSQDLDSAYGYTF.

V usage is TRBV11-3 and J usage is TRBJ2-7; 7 bases align to TRBD2. Trimming at V came to 0 bases and at J to 3 bases, leaving 5 bases not matched to a gene. CDR1 SGHNT and CDR2 YENEEA come from the germline V gene. This CDR3 spans 15 amino acids. The CDR3 nucleotides read TGTGCCAGCAGCTTAGACCCCGGACTAGTCTACGAGCAGTACTTC. Translation gives CASSLDPGLVYEQYF.

The chain combines TRBV5-1 with TRBJ1-2, with D tentatively TRBD1 (5 bases). The length of the CDR3 is 13 residues. CDR1 is SGHRS and CDR2 is YFSETQ in the germline V gene. Trimming took off 5 bases at V and 2 bases at J, with 10 bases between the two ends. CDR3 sequence: CASRLDSNYGYTF. The CDR3 nucleotides are TGCGCCAGCAGACTCGACAGCAACTATGGCTACACCTTC.

This clone was seen just once. The chain is built from TRBV27 and TRBJ1-2; 8 positions agree with TRBD1. The CDR3 runs to 16 residues. J was trimmed by 0 bases and V by 5 bases; bases with no gene match: 8. Germline lookup yields CDR1 MNHEY and CDR2 SMNVEV (reference sequence). The CDR3 bases are TGTGCCAGCAGTCCAGGGGGCAGGGCCACTAACTATGGCTACACCTTC. Protein product: CASSPGGRATNYGYTF.

The chain has TRBV4-1 and TRBJ1-2, with 7 nucleotides matching TRBD1. V dropped 2 bases and J dropped 2; count of bases not matched to a gene: 5. The V gene's germline CDR1 is MGHRA and CDR2 YSYEKL. There are 15 residues in the CDR3. The CDR3 loop reads CASSQWDSRNYGYTF. DNA for the CDR3: TGCGCCAGCAGCCAATGGGACAGTAGGAACTATGGCTACACCTTC.

The chain recombines TRBV7-8 with TRBJ2-2; tentative D call: TRBD2 (5 bases). The CDR3 spans 14 residues. The V end lost 5 bases, the J end lost 1 base, and 8 bases lay between the germline ends. The germline V gene encodes CDR1 SGHVS and CDR2 FQNEAQ. The CDR3 sequence: CASSPGVNTGELFF. CDR3 sequence (DNA): TGTGCCAGCAGCCCCGGGGTGAACACCGGGGAGCTGTTTTTT.

This chain joins TRBV28 and TRBJ1-5, with a weak D call TRBD1 (5 bases). CDR1 is MDHEN and CDR2 is SYDVKM in the germline V gene. This CDR3 has 19 amino acids. V lost 7 bases to trimming and J lost 0 bases, with 25 bases between them. The CDR3 sequence is CASILREGKYSISNQPQHF. DNA of the CDR3: TGTGCCAGCATTTTGAGGGAGGGGAAATACAGTATTAGCAATCAGCCCCAGCATTTT.

The V and J genes are TRBV7-6 and TRBJ2-3; D perhaps matches TRBD2 (5 bases). Looked up from germline, CDR1 is SGHVS and CDR2 is FNYEAQ. This CDR3 is built from 12 residues. Deletions cut 5 bases from V and 7 bases from J, with 10 bases between. This CDR3 is CASSPGVNTQYF. DNA for the CDR3: TGTGCCAGCAGCCCCGGGGTAAATACGCAGTATTTT.

The chain recombines TRBV5-1 with TRBJ2-2; TRBD2 agrees at 9 bases. This CDR3 spans 16 amino acids. The germline CDR1 and CDR2 sequences are SGHRS and YFSETQ. The V and J ends lost 3 bases and 5 bases, in that order; junction bases with no gene match: 8. For the CDR3, the DNA is TGCGCCAGCAGCTGGGCGGGGGGGCCGAGGACCGGGGAGCTGTTTTTT. It translates to CASSWAGGPRTGELFF.

The chain carries TRBV9 and TRBJ2-1; TRBD2 agrees at 15 bases. Germline lookup yields CDR1 SGDLS and CDR2 YYNGEE. The trim removed 5 bases at V and 4 bases at J, leaving 10 bases unmatched. The CDR3 runs to 18 residues. The DNA for the CDR3 is TGTGCCAGCAGACCGTCCGGGACTAGCGGGGGGAATTACAATGAGCAGTTCTTC. It codes for CASRPSGTSGGNYNEQFF.

This rearrangement joins TRBV7-6 to TRBJ2-7; 8 nucleotides agree with TRBD1. This CDR3 comprises 13 residues. After removal of 5 bases from V and 5 bases from J, the junction contained 5 bases not matched to a gene. Germline V gene lookup returns CDR1 SGHVS and CDR2 FNYEAQ. The CDR3 is CASSLRQGNEQYF. In nucleotides, the CDR3 is TGTGCCAGCAGCCTCCGACAGGGGAACGAGCAGTACTTC.

The V gene is TRBV6-5, the J gene TRBJ2-5, with TRBD2 identical over 10 bases. J was trimmed by 4 bases and V by 6 bases; bases with no gene match: 8. The CDR3 is made up of 15 amino acids. Per the germline V gene, CDR1 is MNHEY and CDR2 is SVGAGI. This CDR3 reads CASRPPAGGRETQYF. The CDR3 DNA follows: TGTGCCAGCAGACCGCCAGCGGGAGGGCGAGAGACCCAGTACTTC.

The chain is built from TRBV4-2 and TRBJ1-1; a possible D gene is TRBD1 (5 bases). V dropped 4 bases and J dropped 1 base, with 10 bases sitting between them. In germline, CDR1 is LGHNA, CDR2 YNFKEQ. The CDR3 is 14 amino acids. The CDR3 reads CASSPDIWNTEAFF. CDR3 DNA sequence: TGTGCCAGCAGCCCGGACATATGGAACACTGAAGCTTTCTTT.

V and J are TRBV11-2 and TRBJ1-1, with D hard to call. In germline, CDR1 is SGHAT, CDR2 FQNNGV. This CDR3 comprises 14 residues. V dropped 5 bases and J dropped 5 bases, with 15 bases sitting between them. The CDR3 region has the DNA TGTGCCAGCAGCCCCGACTCGGGTGGGACTGAAGCTTTCTTT. Protein sequence: CASSPDSGGTEAFF.